This TCR beta chain derives from a study of T cell changes during pregnancy in multiple sclerosis. TCRdb's table, derived via immunoSEQ multiplex PCR, lists solely in-frame clones and lacks some. Of about 83,000 clones in the sample, roughly 96% were seen once. V shed 4 bases, J shed 0 bases, and the junction held 13 bases outside the gene matches. The CDR3 sequence is 18 residues long. In germline, CDR1 is SEHNR, CDR2 FQNEAQ (reference sequence). This sequence originates from a female donor with multiple sclerosis, enrolled in a pregnancy study. The sample in question was peripheral blood, obtained in the second trimester of pregnancy. J is TRBJ2-3 and V is TRBV7-9; 7 positions agree with TRBD2. In DNA form, the CDR3 reads TGTGCCAGCAGCTCCCAGAGAGCACTAGCGTGGAGCACAGATACGCAGTATTTT. It specifies CASSSQRALAWSTDTQYF.